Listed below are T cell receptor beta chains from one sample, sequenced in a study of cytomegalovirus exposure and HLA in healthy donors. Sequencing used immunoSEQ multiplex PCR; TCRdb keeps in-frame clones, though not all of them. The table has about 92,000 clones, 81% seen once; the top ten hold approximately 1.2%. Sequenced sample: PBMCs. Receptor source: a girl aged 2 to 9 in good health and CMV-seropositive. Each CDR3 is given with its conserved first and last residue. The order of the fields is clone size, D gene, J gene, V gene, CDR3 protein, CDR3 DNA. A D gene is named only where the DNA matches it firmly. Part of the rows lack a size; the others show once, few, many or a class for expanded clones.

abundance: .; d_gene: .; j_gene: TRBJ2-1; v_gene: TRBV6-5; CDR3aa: CASSQTDYNEQFF; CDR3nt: TGTGCCAGCAGTCAAACAGATTACAATGAGCAGTTCTTC
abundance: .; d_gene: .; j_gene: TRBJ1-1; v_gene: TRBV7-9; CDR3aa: CASSPGEVREAFF; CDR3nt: TGTGCCAGCAGCCCCGGGGAGGTCAGGGAAGCTTTCTTT
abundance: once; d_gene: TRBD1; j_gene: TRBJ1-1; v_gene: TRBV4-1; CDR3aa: CASSSRDRDSLEAFF; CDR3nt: TGCGCCAGCAGCAGCCGGGACAGGGACTCGCTTGAAGCTTTCTTT
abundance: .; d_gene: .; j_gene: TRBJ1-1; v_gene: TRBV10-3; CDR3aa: CAISRASLLVTEGAEAFF; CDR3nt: TGTGCCATCAGTCGGGCCTCCCTATTGGTAACGGAGGGCGCTGAAGCTTTCTTT
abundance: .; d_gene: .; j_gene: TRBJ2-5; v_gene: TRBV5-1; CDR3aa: CASSLGAEASRETQYF; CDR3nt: TGCGCCAGCAGCCTGGGTGCGGAAGCTTCTCGGGAGACCCAGTACTTC
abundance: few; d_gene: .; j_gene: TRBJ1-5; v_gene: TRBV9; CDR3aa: CASSVSGGDRQPQHF; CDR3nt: TGTGCCAGCAGCGTAAGTGGGGGCGACCGTCAGCCCCAGCATTTT
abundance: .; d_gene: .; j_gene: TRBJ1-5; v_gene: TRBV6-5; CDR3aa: CASSYRQGNQPQHF; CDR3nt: TGTGCCAGCAGTTATCGTCAGGGCAATCAGCCCCAGCATTTT
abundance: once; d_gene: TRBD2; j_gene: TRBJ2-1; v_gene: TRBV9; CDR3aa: CASSPPGTSGRNEQFF; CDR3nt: TGTGCCAGCAGCCCTCCCGGGACTAGCGGGAGGAATGAGCAGTTCTTC
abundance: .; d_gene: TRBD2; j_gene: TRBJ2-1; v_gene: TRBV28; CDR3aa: CASSSSAGEIYNEQFF; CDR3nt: TGTGCCAGCAGTTCTTCAGCGGGAGAGATCTACAATGAGCAGTTCTTC
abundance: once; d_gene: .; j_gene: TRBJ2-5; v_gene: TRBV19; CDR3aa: CASSSVPGTQYF; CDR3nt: TGTGCCAGTAGTTCAGTTCCGGGGACCCAGTACTTC
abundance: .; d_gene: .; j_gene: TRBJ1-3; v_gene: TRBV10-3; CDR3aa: CAGGTSSSGNTIYF; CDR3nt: TGTGCCGGGGGGACGTCGAGCTCTGGAAACACCATATATTTT
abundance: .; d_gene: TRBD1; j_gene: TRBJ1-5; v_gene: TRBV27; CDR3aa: CASTTGGNQPQHF; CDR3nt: TGTGCCAGCACAACAGGGGGGAATCAGCCCCAGCATTTT
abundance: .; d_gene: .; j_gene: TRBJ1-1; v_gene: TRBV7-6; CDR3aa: CASSLGARTEAFF; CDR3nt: TGTGCCAGCAGCCTAGGTGCGAGAACTGAAGCTTTCTTT
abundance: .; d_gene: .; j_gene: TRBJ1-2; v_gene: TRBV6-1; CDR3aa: CASSEALRGTTGYTF; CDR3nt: TGTGCCAGCAGTGAAGCGCTTCGGGGGACTACGGGCTACACCTTC
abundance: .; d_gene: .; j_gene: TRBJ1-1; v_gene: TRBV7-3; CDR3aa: CASSLTGGTEAFF; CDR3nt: TGTGCCAGCAGCCTAACGGGGGGCACTGAAGCTTTCTTT
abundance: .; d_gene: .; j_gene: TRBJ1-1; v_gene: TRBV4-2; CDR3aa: CASSQGGGTNEAFF; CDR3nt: TGTGCCAGCAGCCAAGGGGGGGGGACTAATGAAGCTTTCTTT
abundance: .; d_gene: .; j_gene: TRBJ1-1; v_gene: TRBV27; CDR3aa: CASLGGTEAFF; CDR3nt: TGTGCCAGCCTAGGGGGCACTGAAGCTTTCTTT
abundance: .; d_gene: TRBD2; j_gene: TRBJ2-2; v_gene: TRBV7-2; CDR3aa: CASSLGLGTGELFF; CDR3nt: TGTGCCAGCAGCTTGGGACTAGGGACCGGGGAGCTGTTTTTT
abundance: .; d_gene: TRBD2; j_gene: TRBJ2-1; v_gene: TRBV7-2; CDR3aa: CASSSRGLARRDNEQFF; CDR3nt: TGTGCCAGCAGTTCTCGGGGACTAGCCCGGCGAGACAATGAGCAGTTCTTC
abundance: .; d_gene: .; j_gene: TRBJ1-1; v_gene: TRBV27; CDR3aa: CASSLGQEAFF; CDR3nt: TGTGCCAGCAGTTTGGGGCAGGAAGCTTTCTTT